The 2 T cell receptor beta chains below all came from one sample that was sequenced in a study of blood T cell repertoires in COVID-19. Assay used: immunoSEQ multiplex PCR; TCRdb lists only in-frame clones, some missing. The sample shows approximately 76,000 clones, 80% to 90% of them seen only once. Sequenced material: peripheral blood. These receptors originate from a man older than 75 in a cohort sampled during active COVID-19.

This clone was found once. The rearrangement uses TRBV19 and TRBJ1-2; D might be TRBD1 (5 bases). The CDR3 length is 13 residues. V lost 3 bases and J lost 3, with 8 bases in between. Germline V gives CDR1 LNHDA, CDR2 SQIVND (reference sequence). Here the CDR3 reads CASSIPRDYGYTF. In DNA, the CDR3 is TGTGCCAGTAGTATCCCCAGGGACTATGGCTACACCTTC.

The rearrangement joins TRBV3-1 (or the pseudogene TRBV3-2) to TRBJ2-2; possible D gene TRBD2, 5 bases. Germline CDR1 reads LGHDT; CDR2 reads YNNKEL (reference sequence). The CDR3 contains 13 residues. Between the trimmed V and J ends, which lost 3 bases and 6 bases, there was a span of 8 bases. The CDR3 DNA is TGTGCCAGCAGCCAGTTGGAGGCCGGGGAGCTGTTTTTT. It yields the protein CASSQLEAGELFF.